The entry below gives a single TCR beta chain sequence along with its context. This clone's antigen is unknown. The input lacks base qualities; no much larger clone sits a single base away. TCRbeta CDR3 regions were amplified from genomic DNA by means of the immunoSEQ Assay, a bias-controlled multiplex PCR. From the authors' description of their analysis: The number of nucleated cells in each sample was estimated from the amplification of reference gene primers within the assay. To quantify the absolute abundance of each unique TCRbeta CDR3 rearrangement, sequence reads were collapsed and filtered. For each sample, productive Simpson clonality was calculated by taking the square root of Simpson's diversity index across productive rearrangements. TCRdb obtained this table from immuneACCESS and retained in-frame rearrangements with V and J assigned. These tables miss some clones; where compared with another copy, unresolved V genes account for less than half of the shortfall, and the remainder is unexplained. The V and J calls and clone size were taken over from that table, and D and trimming were inferred from the DNA. This sample gives 200,000 to 300,000 clones in total; about 89% of them show up just once. Roughly 9.8% of the sample is in the top ten clones.

A second Seattle source provided samples from volunteer blood donors who had recovered from COVID-19. The collaborating institutions used their own protocols to collect whole blood in K2EDTA tubes. Collaborator samples were shipped for TCRbeta analysis as frozen whole blood, isolated PBMCs, or DNA extracted from either sample type. The data originate from a study of blood T cell repertoires in COVID-19 (dated by TCRdb to 2019 to 2021). Regarding the study in general: The collaborator samples originated in the United States, Italy and Spain and spanned the acute and convalescent phases of COVID-19. The prospective study material was composed of cDNA or gDNA derived from T cells, B-cell-depleted T cells, or PBMCs. The repertoires were made available in a free public database intended to serve as a resource for research on the immune response to SARS-CoV-2. Deeply sampled blood TCRbeta repertoires from subjects exposed to, actively infected with, or recovered from COVID-19 were included in the dataset. Nearly every sample came with metadata listing a de-identified subject ID, COVID-19 status, age in years and sex. Samples were obtained from the ongoing ImmuneRACE study (first 160 participants) and from over 1,000 subjects provided by 6 global collaborators. Where available, HLA class I and class II types were obtained from metadata supplied by the sample provider rather than from assay-based typing. What the authors observed across the whole study: Clinical and demographic metadata were provided uncurated, with the amount varying by source and participant.

Reading from cysteine to phenylalanine, the CDR3 counts 14 amino acids. Only the CDR3 part of the read is kept: 42 bases, read in frame from the first base. The junction shows trimming of 5 bases on V and 0 bases on J, and the gene matches do not reach 3 bases of it. The germline V gene (reference sequence) supplies CDR1 SEHNR and CDR2 FQNEAQ. Source material: peripheral blood. The chain is encoded by TRBV7-9 joined to TRBJ1-1, and 7 bases in between align with TRBD1. The TCR was taken from a man aged 35 to 55 who had recovered from COVID-19. The CDR3 amino acid sequence is: CASSTGAMNTEAFF. The base sequence is TGTGCCAGCAGCACAGGGGCCATGAACACTGAAGCTTTCTTT.